This TCR beta chain is drawn from a study of control samples from healthy donors and cancer patients. This table comes from immunoSEQ multiplex PCR, and its TCRdb copy is limited to in-frame clones, with some not included. This sample yields about 220,000 clones, of which roughly 94% are seen a single time; approximately 1.4% belongs to the top ten. The sequenced material came from blood. The sequence was collected from a man aged 45-65 years in good health.

For the CDR3, the DNA is TGTGCCACCCATCGGACAGGGTGGAACGAGCAGTACTTC. Residues: CATHRTGWNEQYF. This rearrangement joins TRBV28 to TRBJ2-7; the match to TRBD1 covers 8 bases. The germline CDR1 and CDR2 sequences are MDHEN and SYDVKM. The CDR3 covers 13 residues. The trim removed 10 bases at V and 5 bases at J, leaving 10 bases unmatched.